These T cell receptor beta chains were read from a single sample in a study of circulating CD8 cells and anti-PD-1 response in melanoma. Using its own MiXCR run on the reads, TCRdb lists one record per CDR3 protein. Here the sample spans approximately 600 distinct CDR3 sequences, approximately 9.9% being singletons. This material consisted of CD8+ T cells from PBMCs, taken at baseline or after one month of anti-PD-1 therapy (not recorded which). These receptors all stem from a human donor with melanoma. The CDR3 runs from the conserved cysteine through the conserved F or W. The D gene is left open where the match is weak. Sizes are listed as once, few, many or a size class.

clone_size,v_call,d_call,j_call,cdr3_nt,cdr3_aa
medium-sized,TRBV27,-,TRBJ2-1,TGTGCCAGCAGTTTAAGGGCGGGTTACAATGAGCAGTTCTTC,CASSLRAGYNEQFF
large,TRBV9,TRBD2,TRBJ2-7,TGTGCCAGCAGCGGATTGGAAAGGACTAGTCCGGTTCACGAGCAGTACTTC,CASSGLERTSPVHEQYF
large,TRBV9,TRBD1,TRBJ1-1,TGTGCCAGCAGCCCCGGGACAGGGCCCACTGAAGCTTTCTTT,CASSPGTGPTEAFF
medium-sized,TRBV27,TRBD2,TRBJ2-3,TGTGCCAGCAGTTTATCGTCCCTAGCGGGGGTTGAGGATACGCAGTATTTT,CASSLSSLAGVEDTQYF
medium-sized,TRBV27,-,TRBJ2-7,TGTGCCAGCAGCCTTGGGCCACACTACGAGCAGTACTTC,CASSLGPHYEQYF
medium-sized,TRBV6-6,TRBD1,TRBJ1-2,TGTGCCACTTCATCCGGGACAGGGTTTAGTGGCTACACCTTC,CATSSGTGFSGYTF
medium-sized,TRBV5-4,TRBD2,TRBJ2-2,TGTGCCAGCAGCGGGGCACTAGCGGGAAACACCGGGGAGCTGTTTTTT,CASSGALAGNTGELFF
medium-sized,TRBV21-1,-,TRBJ2-5,TGTGCCAGCCGACTAGCGGTTGAAGAGACCCAGTACTTC,CASRLAVEETQYF
medium-sized,TRBV6-5,-,TRBJ1-1,TGTGCCAGCAGTTACGAAGGGCCCCATGAAGCTTTCTTT,CASSYEGPHEAFF
large,TRBV19,-,TRBJ2-3,TGTGCCAGTAGTGTAGCGAGCACAGATACGCAGTATTTT,CASSVASTDTQYF
medium-sized,TRBV4-3,-,TRBJ1-6,TGCGCCAGCAGCCAAGCCCGGGGGCCAGATTCACCCCTCCACTTT,CASSQARGPDSPLHF